The following is a TCR beta chain sequence with its context. The germline V gene encodes CDR1 LNHDA and CDR2 SQIVND (reference sequence). CDR3 length equals 16 residues. V lost 5 bases and J lost 6, with 22 bases in between. In the study's own analysis: Nucleated cell counts were estimated from reference gene primer amplification. Data came from immunoSEQ multiplex PCR; TCRdb stores just in-frame clones and leaves some out. V, J and clone size are taken as reported in that table, and D and trimming were inferred from the DNA itself. The sample has hundreds of thousands of clones; 70% to 85% are singletons. The sample originates from a study of blood T cell repertoires in COVID-19. Across the study: Acute-phase and convalescent COVID-19 samples originated in the United States, Italy and Spain. Sources were T cells, B-cell-depleted T cells, or PBMCs; the material itself was cDNA or gDNA.

Sequenced input: peripheral blood. This clonotype was obtained from a woman older than 75 with active or convalescent COVID-19. The chain is built from TRBV19 and TRBJ1-2, with D perhaps matching TRBD1 (6 bases). Here the CDR3 reads CASSPPGQTTGNGYTF. CDR3 coding DNA: TGTGCCAGTAGTCCCCCGGGACAAACAACCGGGAATGGCTACACCTTC.